This T cell receptor (beta chain) stems from a study of shared clonotypes between healthy human individuals. This clone was detected only a few times. Some clones are missing from TCRdb's copy, which holds only in-frame ones; the method was immunoSEQ multiplex PCR. The sample includes about 680,000 clones, around 72% of them seen just once. The CDR3 spans 15 residues. Germline V gene sequence: CDR1 MNHEY, CDR2 SVGAGI. V gave up 7 bases and J gave up 8 bases; unmatched junction bases: 7. The specimen sequenced was memory CD4+ T cells sorted from blood. Indicated subset: CD45RA-negative fraction. The chain employs TRBV6-5 and TRBJ2-1; TRBD2 matches at 14 bases. The source of this sequence is a woman in her 30s in good health. CDR3 coding DNA: TGTGCCAGCACCCACCGGACTAGCGGGAGGCATGAGCAGTTCTTC. Translated, it gives CASTHRTSGRHEQFF.